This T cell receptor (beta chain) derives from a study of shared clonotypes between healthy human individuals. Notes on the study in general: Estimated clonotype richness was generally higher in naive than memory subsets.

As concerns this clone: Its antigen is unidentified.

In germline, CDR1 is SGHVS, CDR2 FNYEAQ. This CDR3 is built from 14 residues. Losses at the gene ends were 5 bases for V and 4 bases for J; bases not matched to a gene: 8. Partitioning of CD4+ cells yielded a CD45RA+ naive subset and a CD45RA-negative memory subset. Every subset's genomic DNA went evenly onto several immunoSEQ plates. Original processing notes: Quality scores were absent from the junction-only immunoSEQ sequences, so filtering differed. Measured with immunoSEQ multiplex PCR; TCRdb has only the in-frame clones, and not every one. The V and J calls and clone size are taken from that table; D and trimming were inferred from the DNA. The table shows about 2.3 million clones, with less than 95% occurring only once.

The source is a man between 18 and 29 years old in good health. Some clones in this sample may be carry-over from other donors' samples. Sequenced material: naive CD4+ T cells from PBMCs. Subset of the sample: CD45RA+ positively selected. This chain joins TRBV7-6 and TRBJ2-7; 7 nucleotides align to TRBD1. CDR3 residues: CASSPRQGRYEQYF. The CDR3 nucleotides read TGTGCCAGCAGCCCCAGACAGGGTCGGTACGAGCAGTACTTC.